The sample holds one count of the clone carrying this T cell receptor (beta chain). The entry originates in a study of blood T cell repertoires in COVID-19. The wider study: T cells, B-cell-depleted T cells, or PBMCs supplied cDNA or gDNA.

Some clones are missing from TCRdb's copy, which holds only in-frame ones; the method was immunoSEQ multiplex PCR. The sample yields approximately 240,000 clones, 80% to 90% seen once. V trimming: 3 bases; J trimming: 5 bases; junction bases outside the gene matches: 3. CDR3 size: 14 residues. In germline, CDR1 is MNHEY, CDR2 SMNVEV (reference sequence). The sequenced sample consisted of peripheral blood. This receptor was obtained from a man between 50 and 59 years old with acute or convalescent COVID-19. This chain joins TRBV27 and TRBJ2-2; the match to TRBD2 covers 7 bases. This chain's CDR3 is CASSFWGGTGELFF. DNA for the CDR3: TGTGCCAGCAGTTTTTGGGGAGGGACCGGGGAGCTGTTTTTT.